This T cell receptor beta chain was found in a study of CD8+ T cells in alopecia areata. Turning to the study itself: It was 7-10-week-old female C3H/HeJ mice that received skin from approximately 6-13-month-old C3H/HeJ graft donors with spontaneous alopecia.

Details on this clone: What it binds is not known. Each gene name is a mouse one.

Study-wide results and limits: Normal-skin resident alphabeta T cells also appear among scalp sample sequences. Possibly because of HLA-related factors, TCR sharing was less clear across patients than in mice. Clonality was higher in lesional than normal scalp, especially in alopecia totalis/universalis.

Extracted RNA was reverse transcribed into cDNA, the sequencing template. Generated by immunoSEQ multiplex PCR, the TCRdb table keeps only in-frame clones and is missing some. The sample has approximately 280,000 clones, none seen only once; the top ten hold approximately 1.2%. Sorting of pooled cutaneous lymph node cells used CD4, CD8alpha, NKG2D, NKG2ACE and other markers. Sequencing used CD4+ T cells sorted from a lymph node. This TCR came from a C3H/HeJ mouse with alopecia areata. Strain haplotype at MHC: H2-k.

This CDR3 reads CASGDAGGDYEQYF. Incomplete CDR3 DNA: TGTGCCAGCGGTGATGCGGGGGGGGACTAT. The V and J genes are TRBV13-2 and TRBJ2-7; 7 nucleotides agree with TRBD2. From the germline J gene comes the end of the CDR3, since the read stops 4 residues before it. Germline lookup yields CDR1 NNHNN and CDR2 SYGAGS (reference sequence). J gave up 3 bases and V 0 bases, and 3 bases lay outside the gene matches. This CDR3 spans 14 amino acids.